These 3 T cell receptor beta chains came from one sample sequenced in a study of T cell clusters in autoimmune cytopenias. Multiplex touch-down PCR amplified TRB using TRB-A and TRB-B pools in one tube. Using the multiplex PCR reads, TCRdb records one entry per CDR3 protein without DNA. The repertoire table contains 7,000 to 9,500 distinct CDR3 sequences. Some 34,000 genome equivalents of blood DNA were amplified for TRB. Sequenced sample: peripheral blood. The receptors were sampled from a human donor with an autoimmune cytopenia or autoimmune hepatitis (not recorded which).

The gene calls are TRBV5-1 and TRBJ1-1; TCRdb's assignment of TRBD1 cannot be checked, as there is no DNA. Germline CDR1 is SGHRS and CDR2 is YFSETQ. The CDR3 sequence is 13 residues long. This chain's CDR3 is CASSLDRGAEAFF.

This clonotype ranks as medium-sized in terms of frequency. The chain couples TRBV11-2 to TRBJ2-7; TCRdb outputs TRBD1, but without DNA this stays unchecked. This CDR3 is built from 13 residues. CDR1 is SGHAT, CDR2 FQNNGV, per germline. CDR3 in amino acids: CASSLSQGTEQYF.

The genes are TRBV4-1 and TRBJ2-7; TCRdb calls TRBD2, which cannot be checked without DNA. The CDR3 extends over 13 amino acids. Germline CDR1 reads MGHRA; CDR2 reads YSYEKL. The CDR3 reads CASSPGLPYEQYF.